Presented here are 5 T cell receptor beta chains from one specimen sequenced in a study of shared T cell receptors in the human thymus. The assay was immunoSEQ multiplex PCR, and TCRdb's table has in-frame clones only and misses some. This repertoire shows around 65,000 clones, nearly 95% found once; its top ten account for approximately 0.035%. Sequencing was performed on thymocytes. Source of these receptors: a human donor.

This sequence joins TRBV6-1 and TRBJ1-4; 9 bases align to TRBD1. Germline V gives CDR1 MNHNS, CDR2 SASEGT. J lost 8 bases, V lost 1 base, and 11 bases had no gene match. The CDR3 length is 17 residues. The CDR3 coding sequence is TGTGCCAGCAGTGAAGGGTTTCGGGGACAGGGTTCCGAAAAACTGTTTTTT. Translated, it gives CASSEGFRGQGSEKLFF.

This chain connects TRBV5-5 to TRBJ1-1; a possible D gene is TRBD1 (5 bases). Trimming cost V 5 bases and J 5 bases, with 22 bases left between them. Germline V gene data show CDR1 as SGHKS and CDR2 as YYEKEE (reference sequence). This CDR3 has 16 amino acids. The CDR3, as DNA: TGTGCCAGCAGAGGGCGGGGCGGGTCGGAAGAAACTGAAGCTTTCTTT. Its translation: CASRGRGGSEETEAFF.

This rearrangement joins TRBV29-1 to TRBJ2-7, with a possible D match to TRBD1 (6 bases). Germline loops: CDR1 SQVTM, CDR2 ANQGSEA. The CDR3 contains 16 residues. With 3 bases removed from V and 3 bases from J, the gap between germline ends came to 21 bases. As DNA, the CDR3 is TGCAGCGTTGATTTGGGGGCCCACGCAAAGAACTACGAGCAGTACTTC. Its translation: CSVDLGAHAKNYEQYF.

The chain is built from TRBV5-1 and TRBJ2-6; D may be TRBD1 (6 bases). Trimming left V 0 bases short and J 0 bases short, with 19 bases between. CDR3 length equals 20 residues. Germline V gene lookup returns CDR1 SGHRS and CDR2 YFSETQ. The CDR3, as DNA: TGCGCCAGCAGCTTGGCCCAGGGAACAGGGAGCCACTCTGGGGCCAACGTCCTGACTTTC. Its protein product is CASSLAQGTGSHSGANVLTF.

The chain carries TRBV5-1 and TRBJ2-5; 11 nucleotides match TRBD2. This CDR3 is built from 17 residues. V trimming: 3 bases; J trimming: 3 bases; junction bases outside the gene matches: 10. Per the germline V gene, CDR1 is SGHRS and CDR2 is YFSETQ. In nucleotides, the CDR3 is TGCGCCAGCAGCTCGCTAACTCTACTAGCGGGGGAAGAGACCCAGTACTTC. Translating it yields CASSSLTLLAGEETQYF. The full variable domain, completed using reference TRBV5-1 and TRBJ2-5, is KAGVTQTPRYLIKTRGQQVTLSCSPISGHRSVSWYQQTPGQGLQFLFEYFSETQRNKGNFPGRFSGRQFSNSRSEMNVSTLELGDSALYLCASSSLTLLAGEETQYFGPGTRLLVL.